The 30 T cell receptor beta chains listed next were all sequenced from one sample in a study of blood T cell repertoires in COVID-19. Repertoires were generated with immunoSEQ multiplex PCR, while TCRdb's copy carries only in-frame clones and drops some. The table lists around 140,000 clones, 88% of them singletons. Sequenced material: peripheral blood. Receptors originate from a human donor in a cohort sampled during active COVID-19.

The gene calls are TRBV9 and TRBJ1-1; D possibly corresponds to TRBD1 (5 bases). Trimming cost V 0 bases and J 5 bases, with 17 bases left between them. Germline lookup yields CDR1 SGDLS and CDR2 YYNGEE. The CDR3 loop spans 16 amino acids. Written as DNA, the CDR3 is TGTGCCAGCAGCGTAGAAACAGTAGGGGCGCGTACTGAAGCTTTCTTT. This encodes CASSVETVGARTEAFF.

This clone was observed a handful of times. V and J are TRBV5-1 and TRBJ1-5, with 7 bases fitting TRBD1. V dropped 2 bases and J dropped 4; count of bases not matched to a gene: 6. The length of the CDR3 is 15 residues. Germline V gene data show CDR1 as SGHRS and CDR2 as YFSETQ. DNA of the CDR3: TGCGCCAGCAGCTTAACAGGGGAAAGGAATCAGCCCCAGCATTTT. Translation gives CASSLTGERNQPQHF.

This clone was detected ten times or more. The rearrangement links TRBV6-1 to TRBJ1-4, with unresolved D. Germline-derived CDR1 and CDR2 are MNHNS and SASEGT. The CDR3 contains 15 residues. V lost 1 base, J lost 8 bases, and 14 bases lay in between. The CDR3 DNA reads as TGTGCCAGCAGTGAAGGAGAGGGTTACAACGAAAAACTGTTTTTT. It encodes CASSEGEGYNEKLFF.

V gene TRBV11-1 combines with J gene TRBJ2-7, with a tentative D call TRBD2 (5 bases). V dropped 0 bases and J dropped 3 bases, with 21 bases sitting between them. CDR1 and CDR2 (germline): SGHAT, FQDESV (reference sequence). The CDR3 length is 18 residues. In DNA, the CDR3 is TGTGCCAGCAGCTTAGCGGGGAGCTACCAAGCCTACTACTACGAGCAGTACTTC. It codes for CASSLAGSYQAYYYEQYF.

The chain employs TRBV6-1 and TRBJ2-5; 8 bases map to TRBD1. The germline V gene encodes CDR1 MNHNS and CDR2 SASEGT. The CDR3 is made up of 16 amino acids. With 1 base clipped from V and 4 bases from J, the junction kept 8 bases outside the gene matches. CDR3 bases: TGTGCCAGCAGTGAAGAACCAGGGGGCGCATTAGAGACCCAGTACTTC. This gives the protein CASSEEPGGALETQYF.

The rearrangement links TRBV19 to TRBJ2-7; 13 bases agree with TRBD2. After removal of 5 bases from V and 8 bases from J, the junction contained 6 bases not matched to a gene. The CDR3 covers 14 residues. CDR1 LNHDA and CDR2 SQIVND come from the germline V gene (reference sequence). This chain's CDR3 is CASSAPGLAGKQYF. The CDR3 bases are TGTGCCAGTAGTGCGCCGGGACTAGCGGGGAAGCAGTACTTC.

The CDR3 loop reads CASSSYSRTGSYEQYF. The DNA of the CDR3 is TGTGCCAGCAGCTCCTATTCCCGGACAGGTTCCTACGAGCAGTACTTC. This chain connects TRBV11-1 to TRBJ2-7; 7 nucleotides agree with TRBD1. This CDR3 comprises 16 residues. Germline trimming cut 4 bases from V and 1 base from J; bases unmatched to any gene: 10. The germline V gene has CDR1 SGHAT and CDR2 FQDESV (reference sequence).

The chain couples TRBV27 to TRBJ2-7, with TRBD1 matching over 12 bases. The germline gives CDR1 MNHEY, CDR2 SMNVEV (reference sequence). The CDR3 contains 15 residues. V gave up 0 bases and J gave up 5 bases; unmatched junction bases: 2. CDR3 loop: CASSLSGTGGNEQYF. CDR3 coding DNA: TGTGCCAGCAGTTTATCTGGGACAGGGGGCAACGAGCAGTACTTC.

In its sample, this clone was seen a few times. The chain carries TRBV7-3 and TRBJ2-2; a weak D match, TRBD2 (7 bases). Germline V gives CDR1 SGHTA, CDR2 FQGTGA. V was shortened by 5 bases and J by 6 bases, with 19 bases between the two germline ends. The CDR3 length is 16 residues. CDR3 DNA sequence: TGTGCCAGCAGCCCCCACTTGCGGGGGACACCCGGGGAGCTGTTTTTT. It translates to CASSPHLRGTPGELFF.

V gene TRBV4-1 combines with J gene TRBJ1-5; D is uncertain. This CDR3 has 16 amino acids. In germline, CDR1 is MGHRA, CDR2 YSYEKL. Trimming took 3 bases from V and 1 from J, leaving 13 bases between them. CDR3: CASSQVGRRSNQPQHF. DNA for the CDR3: TGCGCCAGCAGCCAGGTGGGCCGGCGCAGCAATCAGCCCCAGCATTTT.

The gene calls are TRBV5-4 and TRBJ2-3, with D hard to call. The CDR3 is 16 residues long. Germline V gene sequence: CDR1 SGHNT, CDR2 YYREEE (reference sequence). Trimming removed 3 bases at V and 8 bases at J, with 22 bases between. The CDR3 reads CASSSPILSGGSTQYF. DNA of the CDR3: TGTGCCAGCAGCTCCCCGATTCTGTCAGGTGGCAGTACGCAGTATTTT. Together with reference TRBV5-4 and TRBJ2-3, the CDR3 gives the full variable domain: ETGVTQSPTHLIKTRGQQVTLRCSSQSGHNTVSWYQQALGQGPQFIFQYYREEENGRGNFPPRFSGLQFPNYSSELNVNALELDDSALYLCASSSPILSGGSTQYFGPGTRLTVL.

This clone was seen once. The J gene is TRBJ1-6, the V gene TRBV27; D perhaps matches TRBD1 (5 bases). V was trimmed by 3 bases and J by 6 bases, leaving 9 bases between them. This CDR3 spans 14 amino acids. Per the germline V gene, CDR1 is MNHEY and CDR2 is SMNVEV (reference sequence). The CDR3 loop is CASSFRGGNSPLHF. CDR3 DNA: TGTGCCAGCAGTTTTCGCGGGGGTAATTCACCCCTCCACTTT.

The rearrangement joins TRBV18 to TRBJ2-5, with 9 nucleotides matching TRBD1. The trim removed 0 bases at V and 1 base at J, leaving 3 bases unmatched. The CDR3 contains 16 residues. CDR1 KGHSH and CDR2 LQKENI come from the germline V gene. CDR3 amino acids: CASSPPRGQGQETQYF. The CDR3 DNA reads TGTGCCAGCTCACCACCGAGGGGACAGGGCCAAGAGACCCAGTACTTC.

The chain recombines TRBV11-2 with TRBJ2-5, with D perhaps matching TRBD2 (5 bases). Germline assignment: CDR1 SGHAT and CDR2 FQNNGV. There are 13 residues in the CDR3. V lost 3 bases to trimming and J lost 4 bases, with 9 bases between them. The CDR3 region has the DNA TGTGCCAGCAGCTTCTCAGGAGGAGAGACCCAGTACTTC. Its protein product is CASSFSGGETQYF.

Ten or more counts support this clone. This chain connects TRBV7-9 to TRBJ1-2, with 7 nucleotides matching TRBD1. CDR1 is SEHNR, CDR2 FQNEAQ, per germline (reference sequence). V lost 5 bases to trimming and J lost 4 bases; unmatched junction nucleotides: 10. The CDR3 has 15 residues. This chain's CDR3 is CASSRQGRGSYGYTF. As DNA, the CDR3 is TGTGCCAGCAGCCGACAGGGTAGGGGATCCTATGGCTACACCTTC.

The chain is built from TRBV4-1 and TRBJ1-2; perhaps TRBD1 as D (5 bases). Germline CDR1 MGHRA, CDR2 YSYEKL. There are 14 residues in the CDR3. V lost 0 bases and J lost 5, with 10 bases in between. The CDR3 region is CASSQEVGRYGYTF. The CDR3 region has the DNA TGCGCCAGCAGCCAAGAGGTGGGGCGGTATGGCTACACCTTC.

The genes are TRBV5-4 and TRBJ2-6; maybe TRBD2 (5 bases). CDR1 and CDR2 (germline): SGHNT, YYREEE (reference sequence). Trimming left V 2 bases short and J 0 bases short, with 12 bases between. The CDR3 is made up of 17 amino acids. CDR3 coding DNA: TGTGCCAGCAGCTTCGGACTGATGAACTCTGGGGCCAACGTCCTGACTTTC. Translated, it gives CASSFGLMNSGANVLTF. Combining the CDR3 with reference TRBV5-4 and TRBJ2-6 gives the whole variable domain ETGVTQSPTHLIKTRGQQVTLRCSSQSGHNTVSWYQQALGQGPQFIFQYYREEENGRGNFPPRFSGLQFPNYSSELNVNALELDDSALYLCASSFGLMNSGANVLTFGAGSRLTVL.

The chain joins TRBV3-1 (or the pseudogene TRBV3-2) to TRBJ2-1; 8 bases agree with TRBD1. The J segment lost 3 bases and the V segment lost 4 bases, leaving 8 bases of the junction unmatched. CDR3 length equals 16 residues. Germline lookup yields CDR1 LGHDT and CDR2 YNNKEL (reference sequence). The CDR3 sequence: CASSLSGTGGYNEQFF. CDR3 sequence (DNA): TGTGCCAGCAGCCTGTCGGGGACAGGCGGCTACAATGAGCAGTTCTTC.

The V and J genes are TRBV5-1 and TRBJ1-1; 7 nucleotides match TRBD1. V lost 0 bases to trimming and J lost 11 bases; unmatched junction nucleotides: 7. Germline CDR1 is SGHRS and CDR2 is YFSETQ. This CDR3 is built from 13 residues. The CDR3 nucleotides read TGCGCCAGCAGCTTGGCTCTAGACAGGGTGGCTTTCTTT. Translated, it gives CASSLALDRVAFF.

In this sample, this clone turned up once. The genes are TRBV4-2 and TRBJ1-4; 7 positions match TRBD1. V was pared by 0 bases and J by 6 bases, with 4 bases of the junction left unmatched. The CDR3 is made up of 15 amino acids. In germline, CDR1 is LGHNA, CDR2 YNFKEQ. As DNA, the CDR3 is TGTGCCAGCAGCCAAGATAGGGGGCCCTATGAAAAACTGTTTTTT. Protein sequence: CASSQDRGPYEKLFF.

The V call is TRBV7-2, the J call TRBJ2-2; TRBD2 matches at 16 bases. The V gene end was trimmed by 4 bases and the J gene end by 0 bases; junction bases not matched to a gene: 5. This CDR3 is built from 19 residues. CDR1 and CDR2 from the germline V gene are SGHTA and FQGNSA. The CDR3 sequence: CASSSGLAGGLSNTGELFF. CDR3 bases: TGTGCCAGCAGCTCGGGACTAGCGGGGGGGCTATCGAACACCGGGGAGCTGTTTTTT.

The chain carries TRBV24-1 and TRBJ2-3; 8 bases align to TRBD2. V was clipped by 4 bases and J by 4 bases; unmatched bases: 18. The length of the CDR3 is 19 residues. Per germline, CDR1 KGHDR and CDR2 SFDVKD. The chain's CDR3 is CATSDQYLAGTSGADTQYF. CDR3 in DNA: TGTGCCACCAGTGACCAATATTTAGCGGGGACCTCTGGGGCAGATACGCAGTATTTT.

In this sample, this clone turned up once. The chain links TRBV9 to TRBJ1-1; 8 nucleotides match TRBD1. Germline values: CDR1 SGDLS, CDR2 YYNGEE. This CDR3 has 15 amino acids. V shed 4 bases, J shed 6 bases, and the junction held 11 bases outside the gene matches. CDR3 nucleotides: TGTGCCAGCAGCCCCCGGCAGGGGGCTGCTGCTGAAGCTTTCTTT. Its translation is CASSPRQGAAAEAFF.

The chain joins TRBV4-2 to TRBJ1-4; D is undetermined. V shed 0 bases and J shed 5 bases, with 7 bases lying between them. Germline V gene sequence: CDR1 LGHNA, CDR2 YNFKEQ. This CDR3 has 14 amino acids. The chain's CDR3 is CASSQDRENEKLFF. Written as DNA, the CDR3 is TGTGCCAGCAGCCAAGACCGGGAGAATGAAAAACTGTTTTTT.

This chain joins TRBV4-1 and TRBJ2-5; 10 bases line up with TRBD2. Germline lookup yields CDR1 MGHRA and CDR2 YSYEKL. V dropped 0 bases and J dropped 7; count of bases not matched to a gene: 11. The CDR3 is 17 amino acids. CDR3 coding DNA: TGCGCCAGCAGCCAAGATCCCCTACTAGCGGGGACCGGGACCCAGTACTTC. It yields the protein CASSQDPLLAGTGTQYF.

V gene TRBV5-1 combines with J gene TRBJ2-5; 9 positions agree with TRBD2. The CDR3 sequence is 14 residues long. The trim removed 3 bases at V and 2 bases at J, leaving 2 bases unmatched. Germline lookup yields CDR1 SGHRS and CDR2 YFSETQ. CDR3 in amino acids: CASSWSGGQETQYF. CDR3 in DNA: TGCGCCAGCAGCTGGAGCGGGGGGCAAGAGACCCAGTACTTC.

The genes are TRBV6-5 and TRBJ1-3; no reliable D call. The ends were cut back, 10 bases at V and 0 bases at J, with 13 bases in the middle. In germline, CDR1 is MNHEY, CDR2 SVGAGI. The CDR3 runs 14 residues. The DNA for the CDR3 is TGTGCCATCCAACCCGACAACTCTGGAAACACCATATATTTT. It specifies CAIQPDNSGNTIYF.

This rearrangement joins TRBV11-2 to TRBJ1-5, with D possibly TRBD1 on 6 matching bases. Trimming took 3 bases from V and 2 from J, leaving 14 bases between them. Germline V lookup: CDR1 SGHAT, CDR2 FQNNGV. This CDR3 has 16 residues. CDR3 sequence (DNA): TGTGCCAGCAGCTTTGGACAGACTTGGGGCAATCAGCCCCAGCATTTT. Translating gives CASSFGQTWGNQPQHF.

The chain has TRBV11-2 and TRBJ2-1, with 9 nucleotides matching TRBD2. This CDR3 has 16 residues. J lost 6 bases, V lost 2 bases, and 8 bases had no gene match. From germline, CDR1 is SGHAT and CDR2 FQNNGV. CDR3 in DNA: TGTGCCAGCAGCTTAAGGGTAGCGGGGGATTTCAATGAGCAGTTCTTC. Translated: CASSLRVAGDFNEQFF.

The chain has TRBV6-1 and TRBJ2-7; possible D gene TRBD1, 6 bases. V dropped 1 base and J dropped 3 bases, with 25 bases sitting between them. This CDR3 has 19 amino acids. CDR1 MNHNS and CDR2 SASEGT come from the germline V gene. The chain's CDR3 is CASSEGPRLTGTRSYEQYF. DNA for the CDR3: TGTGCCAGCAGTGAAGGGCCCCGCCTCACCGGGACACGGAGCTACGAGCAGTACTTC.